This T cell receptor beta chain was recovered during a study of T cells in Graves' hyperthyroidism and ophthalmopathy. For the study at large: Upon initial diagnosis and before any treatment, peripheral blood was collected. Findings of the study overall: The majority of expanded thyroid clonotypes above 0.001 also appeared in blood. Model-based prediction identified ophthalmopathy a median 6.5 months prior to its onset.

Orbital computed tomography, thyroid ultrasound, serum thyroxine and TRAb, and clinical symptoms together informed the diagnoses. V was cut by 0 bases and J by 7 bases, with 17 bases left in between. Germline CDR1 and CDR2: SGHRS and YFSETQ. The CDR3 is 15 amino acids. This clonotype was detected a few times. No antigen is known for it. RNA transcripts provided the source from which TCR beta CDR3 regions were amplified. TCR CDR3 underwent first-round RT-PCR with the HTBI primer set. TCRdb reprocessed the multiplex PCR reads via MiXCR and lists one record per CDR3 protein. This sample has fewer than 900,000 distinct CDR3 sequences; roughly 15% occur once, and the top ten carry under 8.5%.

This rearrangement joins TRBV5-1 to TRBJ2-7; perhaps TRBD2 as D (6 bases). The sequenced sample was blood. This TCR came from a man between 18 and 29 years old with Graves' hyperthyroidism. The chain's CDR3 is CASSLGARGRGEQYF. In DNA, the CDR3 is TGCGCCAGCAGCTTGGGGGCGCGGGGCAGAGGGGAGCAGTACTTC.